This TCR beta chain was profiled in a study of blood T cell repertoires in COVID-19. Study-level information: The analysed material was cDNA or gDNA that came from T cells, B-cell-depleted T cells, or PBMCs.

Recruitment covered roughly 24 US areas and drew participants whose ages spanned about 18 to 100 years. Clinical histories supplied by participants themselves formed the basis of cohort assignment. Original methodology: Estimation of nucleated cell counts relied on the amplification of reference gene primers. Produced via immunoSEQ multiplex PCR; TCRdb's table is partial and in-frame only. The D gene and trimming were derived from the DNA, and the V and J assignments and clone size from that table. The sample consists of some 250,000 clones, roughly 86% of them appearing once. This TCR came from a woman aged 40 to 55 with acute COVID-19. Sequenced material: PBMCs or T cells enriched from blood (not recorded which).

CDR3 amino acids: CASRRTGQGQTQYF. The CDR3 DNA is TGCGCCAGCAGAAGGACAGGGCAAGGGCAGACCCAGTACTTC. This sequence joins TRBV5-1 and TRBJ2-5; 8 positions match TRBD1. This CDR3 has 14 residues. CDR1 is SGHRS, CDR2 YFSETQ, per germline. V lost 5 bases and J lost 6; bases outside the gene matches: 9. The variable domain in full, with the rest retrieved from reference TRBV5-1 and TRBJ2-5, is KAGVTQTPRYLIKTRGQQVTLSCSPISGHRSVSWYQQTPGQGLQFLFEYFSETQRNKGNFPGRFSGRQFSNSRSEMNVSTLELGDSALYLCASRRTGQGQTQYFGPGTRLLVL.